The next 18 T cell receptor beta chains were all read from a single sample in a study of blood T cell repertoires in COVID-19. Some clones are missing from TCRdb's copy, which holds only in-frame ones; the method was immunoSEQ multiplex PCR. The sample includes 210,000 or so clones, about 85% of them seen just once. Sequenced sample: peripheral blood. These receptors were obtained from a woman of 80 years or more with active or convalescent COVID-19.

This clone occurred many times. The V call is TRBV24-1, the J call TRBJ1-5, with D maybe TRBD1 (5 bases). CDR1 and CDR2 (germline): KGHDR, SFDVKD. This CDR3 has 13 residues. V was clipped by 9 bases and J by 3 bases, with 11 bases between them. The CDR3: CATQDSPNQPQHF. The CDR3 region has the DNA TGTGCCACCCAAGACAGCCCCAATCAGCCCCAGCATTTT.

The CDR3 here is CARSLVSGPKAFF. In DNA form, the CDR3 reads TGTGCCAGAAGCTTAGTATCTGGGCCGAAAGCTTTCTTT. J is TRBJ1-1 and V is TRBV7-5; the table calls TRBD1, which could not be checked here. TRBV7-5 is tagged as a pseudogene. CDR3 length: 13 residues.

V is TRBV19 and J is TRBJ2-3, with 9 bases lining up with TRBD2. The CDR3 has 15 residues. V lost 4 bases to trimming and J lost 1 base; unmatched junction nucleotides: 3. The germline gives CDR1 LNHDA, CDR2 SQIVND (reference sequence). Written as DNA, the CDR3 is TGTGCCAGTAGTACCCGGACTAGCGGCACAGATACGCAGTATTTT. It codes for CASSTRTSGTDTQYF. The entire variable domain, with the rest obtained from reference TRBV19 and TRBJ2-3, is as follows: DGGITQSPKYLFRKEGQNVTLSCEQNLNHDAMYWYRQDPGQGLRLIYYSQIVNDFQKGDIAEGYSVSREKKESFPLTVTSAQKNPTAFYLCASSTRTSGTDTQYFGPGTRLTVL.

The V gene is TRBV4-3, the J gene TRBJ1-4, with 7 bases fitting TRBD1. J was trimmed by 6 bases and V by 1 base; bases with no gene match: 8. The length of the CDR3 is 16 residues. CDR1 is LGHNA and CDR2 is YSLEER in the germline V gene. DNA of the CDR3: TGCGCCAGCAGCCAAGGTATCGGGACAGCTTATGAAAAACTGTTTTTT. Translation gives CASSQGIGTAYEKLFF.

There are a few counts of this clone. DNA for the CDR3: TGTGCCAGCAGCCAGGGGATTAGCGGGGGGCCTTCCTACGAGCAGTACTTC. This translates into CASSQGISGGPSYEQYF. V and J are TRBV6-2 or TRBV6-3 and TRBJ2-7; TRBD2 matches 10 bases. The germline V gene has CDR1 MNHEY and CDR2 SVGEGT. With 6 bases clipped from V and 1 base from J, the junction kept 12 bases outside the gene matches. This CDR3 spans 17 amino acids.

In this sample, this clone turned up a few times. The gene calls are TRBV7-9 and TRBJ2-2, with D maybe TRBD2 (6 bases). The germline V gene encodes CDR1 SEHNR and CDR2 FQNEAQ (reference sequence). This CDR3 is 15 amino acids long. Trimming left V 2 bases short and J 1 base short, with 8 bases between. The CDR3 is CASSLKGGNTGELFF. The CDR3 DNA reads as TGTGCCAGCAGCTTAAAGGGAGGGAACACCGGGGAGCTGTTTTTT. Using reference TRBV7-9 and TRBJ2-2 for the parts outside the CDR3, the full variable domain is DTGVSQNPRHKITKRGQNVTFRCDPISEHNRLYWYRQTLGQGPEFLTYFQNEAQLEKSRLLSDRFSAERPKGSFSTLEIQRTEQGDSAMYLCASSLKGGNTGELFFGEGSRLTVL.

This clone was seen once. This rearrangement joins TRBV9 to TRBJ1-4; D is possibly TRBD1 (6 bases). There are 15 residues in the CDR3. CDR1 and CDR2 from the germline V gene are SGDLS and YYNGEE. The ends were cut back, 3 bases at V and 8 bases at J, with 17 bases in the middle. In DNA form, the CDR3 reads TGTGCCAGCAGCGAGGGACGCAGGGGCGGAGAAAAACTGTTTTTT. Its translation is CASSEGRRGGEKLFF.

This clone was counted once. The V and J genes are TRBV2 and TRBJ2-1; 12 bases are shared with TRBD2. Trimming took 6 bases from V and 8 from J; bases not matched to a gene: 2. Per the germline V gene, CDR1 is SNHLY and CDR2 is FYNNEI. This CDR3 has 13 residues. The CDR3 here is CASRTSGSHEQFF. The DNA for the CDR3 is TGTGCCAGCAGGACTAGCGGGAGCCATGAGCAGTTCTTC.

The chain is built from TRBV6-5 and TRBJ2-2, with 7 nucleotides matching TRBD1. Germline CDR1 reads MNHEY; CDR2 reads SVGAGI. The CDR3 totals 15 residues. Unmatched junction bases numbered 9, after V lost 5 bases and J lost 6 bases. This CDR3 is CASSPPNRGSGELFF. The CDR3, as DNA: TGTGCCAGCAGTCCCCCCAACAGGGGCTCCGGGGAGCTGTTTTTT.

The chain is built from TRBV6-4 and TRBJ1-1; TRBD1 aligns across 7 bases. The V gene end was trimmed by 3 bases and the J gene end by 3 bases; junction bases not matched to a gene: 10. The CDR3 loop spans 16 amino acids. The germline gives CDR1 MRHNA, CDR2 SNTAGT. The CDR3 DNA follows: TGTGCCAGCAGTGATCTGGTTGGGACAGTGGACACTGAAGCTTTCTTT. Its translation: CASSDLVGTVDTEAFF.

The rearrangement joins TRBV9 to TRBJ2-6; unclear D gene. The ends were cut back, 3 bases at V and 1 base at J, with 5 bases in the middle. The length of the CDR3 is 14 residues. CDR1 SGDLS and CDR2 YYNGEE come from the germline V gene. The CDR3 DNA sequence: TGTGCCAGCAGCGCCGAGTCTGGGGCCAACGTCCTGACTTTC. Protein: CASSAESGANVLTF.

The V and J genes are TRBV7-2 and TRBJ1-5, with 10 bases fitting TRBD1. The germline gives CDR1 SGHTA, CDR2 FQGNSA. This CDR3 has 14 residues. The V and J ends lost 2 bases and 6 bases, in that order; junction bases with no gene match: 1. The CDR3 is CASSLRTGGQPQHF. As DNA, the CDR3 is TGTGCCAGCAGCTTACGGACAGGGGGTCAGCCCCAGCATTTT.

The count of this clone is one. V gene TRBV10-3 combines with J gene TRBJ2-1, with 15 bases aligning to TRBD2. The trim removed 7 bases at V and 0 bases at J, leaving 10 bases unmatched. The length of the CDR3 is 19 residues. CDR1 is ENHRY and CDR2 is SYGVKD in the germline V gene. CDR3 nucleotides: TGTGCCATCAAACACCCGGGACTAGCGGGAGGCAGCTCCTACAATGAGCAGTTCTTC. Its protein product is CAIKHPGLAGGSSYNEQFF.

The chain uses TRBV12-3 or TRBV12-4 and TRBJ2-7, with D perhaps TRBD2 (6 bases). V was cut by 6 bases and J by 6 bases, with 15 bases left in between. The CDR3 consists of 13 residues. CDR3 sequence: CASRWTGLSEQYF. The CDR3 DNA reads TGTGCCAGCAGGTGGACGGGACTTAGCGAGCAGTACTTC.

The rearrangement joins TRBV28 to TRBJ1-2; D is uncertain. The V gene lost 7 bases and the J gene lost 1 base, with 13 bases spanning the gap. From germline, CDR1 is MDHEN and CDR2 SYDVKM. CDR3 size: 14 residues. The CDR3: CASKASDFNYGYTF. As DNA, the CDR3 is TGTGCCAGCAAGGCTTCGGACTTTAACTATGGCTACACCTTC.

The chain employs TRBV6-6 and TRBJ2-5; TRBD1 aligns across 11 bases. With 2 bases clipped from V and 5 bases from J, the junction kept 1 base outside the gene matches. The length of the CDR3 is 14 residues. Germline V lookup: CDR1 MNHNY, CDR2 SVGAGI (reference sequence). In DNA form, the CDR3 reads TGTGCCAGCAGTTACGGGACAGGGGGGGAGACCCAGTACTTC. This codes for CASSYGTGGETQYF.

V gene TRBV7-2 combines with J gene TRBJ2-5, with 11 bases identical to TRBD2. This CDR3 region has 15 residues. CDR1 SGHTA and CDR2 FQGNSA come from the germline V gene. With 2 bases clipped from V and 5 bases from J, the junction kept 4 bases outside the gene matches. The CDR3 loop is CASSLTSGSAETQYF. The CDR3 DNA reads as TGTGCCAGCAGCTTAACTAGCGGGAGTGCTGAGACCCAGTACTTC.

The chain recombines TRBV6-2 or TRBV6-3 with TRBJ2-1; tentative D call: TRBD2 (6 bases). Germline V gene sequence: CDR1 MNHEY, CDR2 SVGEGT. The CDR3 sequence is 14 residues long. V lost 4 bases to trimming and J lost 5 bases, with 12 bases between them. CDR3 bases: TGTGCCAGCAGTTCGACTAGGTCGAACAATGAGCAGTTCTTC. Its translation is CASSSTRSNNEQFF.